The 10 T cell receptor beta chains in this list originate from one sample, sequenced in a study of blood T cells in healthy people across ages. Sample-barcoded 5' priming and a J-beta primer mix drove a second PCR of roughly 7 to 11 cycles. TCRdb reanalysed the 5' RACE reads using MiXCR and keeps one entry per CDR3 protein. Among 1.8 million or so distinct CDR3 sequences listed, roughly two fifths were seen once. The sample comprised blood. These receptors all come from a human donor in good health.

CDR3 in amino acids: CASSTSRRGQGDYEQYF. In nucleotides, the CDR3 is TGTGCCAGCAGTACCTCCCGGAGGGGACAGGGTGATTACGAGCAGTACTTC. The rearrangement links TRBV6-6 to TRBJ2-7, with 9 bases that match TRBD1. The CDR3 consists of 17 residues. Losses at the gene ends were 5 bases for V and 4 bases for J; bases not matched to a gene: 15. In germline, CDR1 is MNHNY, CDR2 SVGAGI (reference sequence).

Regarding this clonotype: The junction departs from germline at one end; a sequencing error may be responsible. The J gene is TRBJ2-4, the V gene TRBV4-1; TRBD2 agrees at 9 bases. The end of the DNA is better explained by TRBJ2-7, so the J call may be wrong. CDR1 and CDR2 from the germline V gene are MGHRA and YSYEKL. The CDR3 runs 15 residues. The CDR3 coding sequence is TGCGCCATCAGCCGAGTGTCGAGCGGGGGGTACGAGCAGTACTTC. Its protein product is CAISRVSSGGYEQYF.

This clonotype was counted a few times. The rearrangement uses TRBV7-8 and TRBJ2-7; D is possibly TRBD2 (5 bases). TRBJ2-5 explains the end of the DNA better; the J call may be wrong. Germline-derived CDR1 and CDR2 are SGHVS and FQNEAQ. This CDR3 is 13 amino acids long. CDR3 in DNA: TGTGCCAGCAGCTTTACTAGGAGAGAGACCCAGTACTTC. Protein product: CASSFTRRETQYF.

CDR3 amino acids: CASSFGGYEKLFF. The DNA of the CDR3 is TGTGCCAGCAGCTTCGGGGGGTATGAAAAACTGTTTTTT. The chain couples TRBV7-2 to TRBJ1-4, with D possibly TRBD1 on 5 matching bases. The CDR3 sequence is 13 residues long. Trimming removed 3 bases at V and 6 bases at J, with 8 bases between. Germline V gene data show CDR1 as SGHTA and CDR2 as FQGNSA.

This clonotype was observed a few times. Written as DNA, the CDR3 is TGCGCCAGCAGCCAAGAAGACAGGGTTAACTATGGCTACACCTTC. Amino acid sequence: CASSQEDRVNYGYTF. The V and J genes are TRBV4-3 and TRBJ1-2; 7 nucleotides line up with TRBD1. CDR1 is LGHNA, CDR2 YSLEER, per germline. V shed 0 bases, J shed 1 base, and the junction held 2 bases outside the gene matches. There are 15 residues in the CDR3.

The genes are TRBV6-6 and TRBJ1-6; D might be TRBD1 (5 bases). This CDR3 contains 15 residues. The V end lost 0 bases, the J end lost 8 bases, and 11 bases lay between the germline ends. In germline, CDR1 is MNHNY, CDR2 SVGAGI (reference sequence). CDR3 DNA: TGTGCCAGCAGTTACTCTCCCAGGGAGGATTCACCCCTCCACTTT. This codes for CASSYSPREDSPLHF.

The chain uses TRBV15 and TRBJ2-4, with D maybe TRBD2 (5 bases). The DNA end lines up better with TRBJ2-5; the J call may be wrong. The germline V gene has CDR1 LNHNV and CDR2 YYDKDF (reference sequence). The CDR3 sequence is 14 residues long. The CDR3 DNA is TGTGCCACCAGCAGAGGATCGGGGAAAGAGACCCAGTACTTC. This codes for CATSRGSGKETQYF.

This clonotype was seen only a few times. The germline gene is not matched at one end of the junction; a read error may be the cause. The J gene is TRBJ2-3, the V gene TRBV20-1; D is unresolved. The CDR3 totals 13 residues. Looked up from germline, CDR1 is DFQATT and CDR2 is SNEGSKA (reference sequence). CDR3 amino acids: CSARIVGTDTQYF. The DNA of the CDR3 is TGCAGTGCTAGAATTGTGGGTACAGATACACAGTATTTT.

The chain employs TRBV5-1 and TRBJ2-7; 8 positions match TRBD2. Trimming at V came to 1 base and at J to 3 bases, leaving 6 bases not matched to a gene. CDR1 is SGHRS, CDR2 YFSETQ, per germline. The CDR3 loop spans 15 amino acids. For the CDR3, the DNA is TGCGCCAGCAGCTTGAGTAGCGGGGAGATCTACGAGCAGTACTTC. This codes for CASSLSSGEIYEQYF.

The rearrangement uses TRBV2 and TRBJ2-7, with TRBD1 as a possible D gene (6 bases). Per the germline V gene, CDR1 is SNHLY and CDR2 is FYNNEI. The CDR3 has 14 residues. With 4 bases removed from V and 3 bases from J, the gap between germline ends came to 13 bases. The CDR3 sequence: CASSGVTGNYEQYF. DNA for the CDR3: TGTGCCAGCAGTGGGGTTACAGGGAACTACGAGCAGTACTTC.